This TCR beta chain is drawn from a study of cytomegalovirus exposure and HLA in healthy donors. Repertoires were generated with immunoSEQ multiplex PCR, while TCRdb's copy carries only in-frame clones and drops some. The sample lists about 170,000 clones; 86% were seen once. About this clone itself: The antigen is not known.

The J segment lost 8 bases and the V segment lost 0 bases, leaving 7 bases of the junction unmatched. Germline V gene data show CDR1 as SGHRS and CDR2 as YFSETQ. The CDR3 runs 14 residues. Overall study results and limits: A classifier reportedly called cytomegalovirus status with high sensitivity and specificity. There were around 160 TCR beta chains listed as cytomegalovirus-associated. Subsequent analysis of the approximately 130 validation repertoires found a tendency for first-cohort TCR clusters to co-occur.

The source is a woman between 18 and 29 years old in good health and CMV-seronegative. V and J are TRBV5-1 and TRBJ1-2; TRBD1 matches 7 bases. The sample comprised PBMCs. The CDR3 coding sequence is TGCGCCAGCAGCTTGGCCGGAAGGGGGCAAGGCTACACCTTC. This translates into CASSLAGRGQGYTF.